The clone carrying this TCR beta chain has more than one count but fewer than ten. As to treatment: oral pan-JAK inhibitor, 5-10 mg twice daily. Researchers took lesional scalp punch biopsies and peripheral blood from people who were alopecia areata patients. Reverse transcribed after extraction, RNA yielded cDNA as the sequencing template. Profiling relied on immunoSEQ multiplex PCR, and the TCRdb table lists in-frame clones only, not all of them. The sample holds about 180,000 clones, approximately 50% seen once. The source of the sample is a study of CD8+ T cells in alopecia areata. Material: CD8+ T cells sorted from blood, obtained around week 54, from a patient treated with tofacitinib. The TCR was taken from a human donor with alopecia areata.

CDR3 sequence (DNA): TGCAGCGTTATAGGACAGGGTAATCCTGGCTACACCTTC. This gives the protein CSVIGQGNPGYTF. The chain employs TRBV29-1 and TRBJ1-2; TRBD1 matches 8 bases. Unmatched junction bases numbered 9, after V lost 5 bases and J lost 7 bases. CDR3 length: 13 amino acids. The germline gives CDR1 SQVTM, CDR2 ANQGSEA.